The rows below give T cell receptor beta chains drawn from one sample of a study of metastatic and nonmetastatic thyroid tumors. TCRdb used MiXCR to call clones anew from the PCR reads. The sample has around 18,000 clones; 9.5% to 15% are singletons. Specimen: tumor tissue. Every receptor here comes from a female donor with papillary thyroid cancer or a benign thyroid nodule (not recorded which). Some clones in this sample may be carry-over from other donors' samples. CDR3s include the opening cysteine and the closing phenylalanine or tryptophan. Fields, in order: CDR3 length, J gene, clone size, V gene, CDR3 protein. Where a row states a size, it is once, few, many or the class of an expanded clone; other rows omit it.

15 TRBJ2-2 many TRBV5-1 CASSLGDRETGELFF
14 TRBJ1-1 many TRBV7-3 CASSLGGLDTEAFF
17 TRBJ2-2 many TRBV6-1 CASTPVGVKGNTGELFF
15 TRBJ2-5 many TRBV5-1 CASSLAGRGEETQYF
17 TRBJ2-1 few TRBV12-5 CASGLNRGAGMVSEQFF
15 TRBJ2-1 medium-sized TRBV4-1 CASATREGVDNEQFF
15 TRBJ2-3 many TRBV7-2 CASSENLLPVDTQYF
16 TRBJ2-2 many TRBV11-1 CASSWRGPSYTGELFF
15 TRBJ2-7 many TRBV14 CASSQFKPINYEQYF
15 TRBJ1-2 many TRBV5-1 CASSPIQGANYGYTF
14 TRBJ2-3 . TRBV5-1 CASSFLSGSDTQYF
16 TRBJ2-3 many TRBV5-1 CASSMTSGGATDTQYF